Described below is a single TCR beta chain sequence and its context. The length of the CDR3 is 16 residues. CDR1 and CDR2 from the germline V gene are SGHTA and FQGNSA. V gave up 4 bases and J gave up 1 base; unmatched junction bases: 9. Assay used: immunoSEQ multiplex PCR; TCRdb lists only in-frame clones, some missing. The sample records roughly 150,000 clones, around four fifths being singletons. The sample is drawn from a study of blood T cell repertoires in COVID-19. Input material: peripheral blood. V usage is TRBV7-2 and J usage is TRBJ1-1, with TRBD1 matching over 7 bases. The source of this sequence is a man aged 70 or older with acute or convalescent COVID-19. In DNA form, the CDR3 reads TGTGCCAGCAGCTACGCACCGGGACAGACGAACACTGAAGCTTTCTTT. Its translation is CASSYAPGQTNTEAFF. Using reference TRBV7-2 and TRBJ1-1 for the parts outside the CDR3, the full variable domain is GAGVSQSPSNKVTEKGKDVELRCDPISGHTALYWYRQSLGQGLEFLIYFQGNSAPDKSGLPSDRFSAERTGGSVSTLTIQRTQQEDSAVYLCASSYAPGQTNTEAFFGQGTRLTVV.